This T cell receptor (beta chain) comes out of a study of shared clonotypes between healthy human individuals. General observations from the study: It was the few donors that limited the genetic and exposure-history diversity represented. Investigators expected sequencing depth to affect clonotype sharing among donors.

Germline values: CDR1 MDHEN, CDR2 SYDVKM. The ends lost 6 bases at V and 5 bases at J; junction bases unmatched: 8. The CDR3 consists of 14 residues. This clone showed up just a few times. Antigen unknown. Other nucleotide sequences in the sample specify the same CDR3. Deep was the level used in running the assay. Method: immunoSEQ multiplex PCR; TCRdb's copy keeps in-frame clones and lacks some. The sample shows 400,000 to 500,000 clones, around 80% of them seen only once. This TCR was sampled from a woman between 40 and 50 years old in good health. Some clones in this sample may be carry-over from other donors' samples. The rearrangement links TRBV28 to TRBJ1-2; 8 positions agree with TRBD1. The sequenced sample consisted of PBMCs. CDR3 coding DNA: TGTGCCAGCAGGCCCGGGACAGGACCTTATGGCTACACCTTC. It yields the protein CASRPGTGPYGYTF.